These 12 T cell receptor beta chains originate from one sample sequenced in a study of breast tumors, draining lymph nodes, adjacent tissues. TCRdb re-analysed the multiplex PCR reads in MiXCR, keeping a single row per CDR3 protein. The sample consists of over 60,000 distinct CDR3 sequences, roughly 44% of them appearing once. Sequenced sample: breast tumor tissue. The origin of the receptors is a female donor with breast cancer. Some clones in this sample may be carry-over from other donors' samples.

Many counts were recorded for this clonotype. The chain couples TRBV6-2 or TRBV6-3 to TRBJ2-7; 7 bases map to TRBD2. The CDR3 length is 15 residues. Losses at the gene ends were 2 bases for V and 3 bases for J; bases not matched to a gene: 7. The V gene's germline CDR1 is MNHEY and CDR2 SVGEGT. The CDR3 region has the DNA TGTGCCAGCAGTTACCCCCTAGCGGTTCTCTACGAGCAGTACTTC. Amino acids: CASSYPLAVLYEQYF.

This clonotype was observed a handful of times. The chain recombines TRBV6-5 with TRBJ2-3; 8 nucleotides align to TRBD2. In germline, CDR1 is MNHEY, CDR2 SVGAGI. CDR3 length: 15 residues. After removal of 5 bases from V and 6 bases from J, the junction contained 10 bases not matched to a gene. This CDR3 reads CASSHRGGASDTQYF. CDR3 nucleotides: TGTGCCAGCAGTCATCGGGGGGGGGCCTCGGATACGCAGTATTTT.

The chain carries TRBV13 and TRBJ2-4; the D is unclear. Looked up from germline, CDR1 is PRHDT and CDR2 is FYEKMQ (reference sequence). The ends were cut back, 2 bases at V and 0 bases at J, with 8 bases in the middle. The CDR3 is made up of 15 amino acids. The CDR3 is CASSLRPLAKNIQYF. In DNA, the CDR3 is TGTGCCAGCAGCTTACGACCCCTAGCCAAAAACATTCAGTACTTC.

There are many counts of this clonotype. The chain combines TRBV7-2 with TRBJ2-5; D may match TRBD1 or TRBD2 (6 bases each). Per germline, CDR1 SGHTA and CDR2 FQGNSA. The CDR3 sequence is 16 residues long. Trimming removed 3 bases from V and 1 base from J, with 15 bases in between. CDR3 region: CASSFYPGGSQETQYF. The CDR3 DNA follows: TGTGCCAGCAGCTTCTACCCCGGGGGCTCCCAAGAGACCCAGTACTTC.

This clonotype came up many times. The genes are TRBV7-9 and TRBJ2-1, with 7 positions matching TRBD2. The CDR3 covers 15 residues. The ends lost 4 bases at V and 0 bases at J; junction bases unmatched: 3. CDR1 and CDR2 (germline): SEHNR, FQNEAQ (reference sequence). Here the CDR3 DNA reads TGTGCCAGCAGCTCCTCGGGGGGCTCCTACAATGAGCAGTTCTTC. The encoded protein is CASSSSGGSYNEQFF.

This chain uses TRBV6-5 with TRBJ2-7; D is possibly TRBD1 or TRBD2 (5 bases each). V was trimmed by 5 bases and J by 0 bases, leaving 17 bases between them. The length of the CDR3 is 16 residues. The germline V gene has CDR1 MNHEY and CDR2 SVGAGI. The DNA for the CDR3 is TGTGCCAGCAGTCGGACATCTCTAGGGAGCTCCTACGAGCAGTACTTC. The encoded protein is CASSRTSLGSSYEQYF.

The chain recombines TRBV14 with TRBJ2-7; 12 bases are shared with TRBD2. Germline CDR1 and CDR2: SGHDN and FVKESK. This CDR3 has 17 amino acids. J was trimmed by 7 bases and V by 4 bases; bases with no gene match: 14. CDR3: CASSRRTSGTITEEQYF. DNA for the CDR3: TGTGCCAGCAGCCGACGGACTAGCGGGACCATCACCGAAGAGCAGTACTTC.

Many counts were recorded for this clonotype. The J gene is TRBJ1-6, the V gene TRBV7-8; D is unresolved. There are 17 residues in the CDR3. Germline lookup yields CDR1 SGHVS and CDR2 FQNEAQ. Between the trimmed V and J ends, which lost 1 base and 0 bases, there was a span of 10 bases. As DNA, the CDR3 is TGTGCCAGCAGCTTAGGTGGTAGGAGCTCCTATAATTCACCCCTCCACTTT. Translated: CASSLGGRSSYNSPLHF.

This clonotype was found many times. The CDR3 coding sequence is TGTGCCAGCAGCTCGGGACTAGCGGGATTTGTCGGGGAGCTGTTTTTT. Translation gives CASSSGLAGFVGELFF. The V gene is TRBV5-8, the J gene TRBJ2-2; 13 bases map to TRBD2. Germline lookup yields CDR1 SGHTS and CDR2 YDEGEE. This CDR3 is built from 16 residues. V lost 3 bases and J lost 7; bases outside the gene matches: 6.

This clonotype has at least ten counts. The gene calls are TRBV10-1 and TRBJ2-7, with D possibly being TRBD1 (6 bases). V lost 3 bases, J lost 5 bases, and 11 bases lay in between. The CDR3 extends over 13 amino acids. Germline V gene lookup returns CDR1 WNHNN and CDR2 SYGVQD (reference sequence). CDR3 residues: CASSELQGNEQYF. DNA for the CDR3: TGCGCCAGCAGTGAACTACAGGGTAACGAGCAGTACTTC.

Written as DNA, the CDR3 is TGTGCCAGCAGCCCACCGGGACAGCCAGGAAACACCATATATTTT. Translation gives CASSPPGQPGNTIYF. This chain joins TRBV7-2 and TRBJ1-3; TRBD1 matches at 7 bases. The CDR3 is 15 amino acids. The germline gives CDR1 SGHTA, CDR2 FQGNSA. Losses at the gene ends were 5 bases for V and 4 bases for J; bases not matched to a gene: 8.

At least ten counts were recorded for this clonotype. CDR3 loop: CASSLLAAAWETQYF. CDR3 coding DNA: TGTGCCAGCAGCCTACTAGCGGCAGCCTGGGAGACCCAGTACTTC. The chain recombines TRBV5-5 with TRBJ2-5, with 8 bases that match TRBD2. From germline, CDR1 is SGHKS and CDR2 YYEKEE (reference sequence). J gave up 5 bases and V 4 bases, and 10 bases lay outside the gene matches. This CDR3 has 15 residues. Looking up the rest from reference TRBV5-5 and TRBJ2-5 gives the full variable domain: DAGVTQSPTHLIKTRGQQVTLRCSPISGHKSVSWYQQVLGQGPQFIFQYYEKEERGRGNFPDRFSARQFPNYSSELNVNALLLGDSALYLCASSLLAAAWETQYFGPGTRLLVL.